The next 10 T cell receptor beta chains were all read from a single sample in a study of CD8+ T cells in alopecia areata. Sequencing used cDNA as its template, made by extracting RNA and reverse transcribing it. Data came from immunoSEQ multiplex PCR; TCRdb stores just in-frame clones and leaves some out. The sample lists 110,000 or so clones, over 60% occurring once. The sequencing input was CD4+ T cells sorted from blood. These receptor sequences come from a human donor in good health.

This chain uses TRBV5-1 with TRBJ2-3; D call uncertain. CDR1 is SGHRS and CDR2 is YFSETQ in the germline V gene. There are 13 residues in the CDR3. Trimming took 5 bases from V and 1 from J, leaving 8 bases between them. The CDR3: CASSPAGTDTQYF. CDR3 DNA sequence: TGCGCCAGCAGTCCGGCTGGCACAGATACGCAGTATTTT.

This chain links TRBV6-1 with TRBJ2-7; 7 nucleotides align to TRBD1. The trim removed 3 bases at V and 3 bases at J, leaving 8 bases unmatched. The germline CDR1 and CDR2 sequences are MNHNS and SASEGT. This CDR3 has 15 amino acids. This CDR3 is CASSETTTGIYEQYF. DNA of the CDR3: TGTGCCAGCAGTGAGACCACGACAGGGATCTACGAGCAGTACTTC.

The J gene is TRBJ2-6, the V gene TRBV5-6, with D unresolved. Per germline, CDR1 SGHDT and CDR2 YYEEEE. V gave up 4 bases and J gave up 0 bases, with 14 bases separating them. The CDR3 has 17 amino acids. The CDR3 region has the DNA TGTGCCAGCAGCCTGCGATTGAAGACCTCTGGGGCCAACGTCCTGACTTTC. Encoded protein: CASSLRLKTSGANVLTF.

The V and J genes are TRBV25-1 and TRBJ2-7; D may be TRBD1 (5 bases). Between the trimmed V and J ends, which lost 7 bases and 3 bases, there was a span of 10 bases. This CDR3 contains 12 residues. Germline V gene data show CDR1 as MGHDK and CDR2 as SYGVNS. CDR3 in amino acids: CASKGEYYEQYF. As DNA, the CDR3 is TGTGCCAGCAAAGGGGAATACTACGAGCAGTACTTC.

The chain has TRBV20-1 and TRBJ1-2; no clear D gene. Germline values: CDR1 DFQATT, CDR2 SNEGSKA (reference sequence). The V and J ends lost 6 bases and 3 bases respectively, with 8 bases between them. The CDR3 contains 11 residues. The CDR3 loop is CSAGRDYGYTF. DNA for the CDR3: TGCAGTGCAGGGCGGGACTATGGCTACACCTTC.

The chain links TRBV12-5 to TRBJ2-5; 12 positions agree with TRBD2. The CDR3 has 15 residues. With 7 bases clipped from V and 9 bases from J, the junction kept 12 bases outside the gene matches. Germline assignment: CDR1 LGHNT and CDR2 FRNRAP. CDR3: CASASLAGGTRAQYF. As DNA, the CDR3 is TGTGCTAGTGCCTCACTAGCGGGGGGTACAAGGGCCCAGTACTTC.

This chain links TRBV6-1 with TRBJ2-1, with TRBD2 identical over 10 bases. The CDR3 loop spans 15 amino acids. Germline CDR1 MNHNS, CDR2 SASEGT. Trimming cost V 4 bases and J 8 bases; bases outside gene matches: 8. The CDR3 nucleotides read TGTGCCAGCAGTGCTGACACTAGCGGGATGGATGAGCAGTTCTTC. This translates into CASSADTSGMDEQFF.

The chain links TRBV15 to TRBJ2-2; tentative D call: TRBD2 (5 bases). Looked up from germline, CDR1 is LNHNV and CDR2 is YYDKDF (reference sequence). The germline V and J ends were trimmed by 5 bases and 7 bases, with 14 bases remaining between them. The CDR3 loop spans 14 amino acids. CDR3 region: CATSGRLAGGELFF. For the CDR3, the DNA is TGTGCCACCAGCGGCAGACTGGCGGGCGGGGAGCTGTTTTTT.

The V call is TRBV29-1, the J call TRBJ2-7; D tentatively reads TRBD1 or TRBD2 (6 bases each). The CDR3 is 13 residues long. The germline CDR1 and CDR2 sequences are SQVTM and ANQGSEA. Between the trimmed V and J ends, which lost 7 bases and 6 bases, there was a span of 19 bases. The CDR3, as DNA: TGCAGCGCTGGGCCGGGGGCGAGTTTCGAGCAGTACTTC. The encoded protein is CSAGPGASFEQYF.

J is TRBJ1-1 and V is TRBV7-9; D perhaps matches TRBD1 (5 bases). The CDR3 spans 13 residues. Germline V CDR1 and CDR2: SEHNR, FQNEAQ (reference sequence). V was pared by 4 bases and J by 0 bases, with 6 bases between. The CDR3 DNA follows: TGTGCCAGCAGCTCGGACATGAACACTGAAGCTTTCTTT. Its translation is CASSSDMNTEAFF.